This T cell receptor (beta chain) was obtained from a study of cytomegalovirus exposure and HLA in healthy donors. Study findings and constraints: Published work reported that the classifier diagnosed cytomegalovirus status with high specificity and sensitivity.

Comment on this clone: The antigen is undetermined.

Sequenced by immunoSEQ multiplex PCR; TCRdb stores in-frame clones only, minus some. This sample has more than 45,000 clones, with 85% to 90% found just once. J was trimmed by 1 base and V by 4 bases; bases with no gene match: 9. CDR1 MGHRA and CDR2 YSYEKL come from the germline V gene. This CDR3 contains 18 residues. The sequenced material came from PBMCs. The receptor comes from a woman aged 18-35 years in good health and CMV-seronegative. V is TRBV4-1 and J is TRBJ2-6; TRBD2 aligns across 8 bases. CDR3 loop: CASSPGGGSGSGANVLTF. The CDR3 region has the DNA TGCGCCAGCAGCCCCGGGGGGGGGTCAGGATCTGGGGCCAACGTCCTGACTTTC.